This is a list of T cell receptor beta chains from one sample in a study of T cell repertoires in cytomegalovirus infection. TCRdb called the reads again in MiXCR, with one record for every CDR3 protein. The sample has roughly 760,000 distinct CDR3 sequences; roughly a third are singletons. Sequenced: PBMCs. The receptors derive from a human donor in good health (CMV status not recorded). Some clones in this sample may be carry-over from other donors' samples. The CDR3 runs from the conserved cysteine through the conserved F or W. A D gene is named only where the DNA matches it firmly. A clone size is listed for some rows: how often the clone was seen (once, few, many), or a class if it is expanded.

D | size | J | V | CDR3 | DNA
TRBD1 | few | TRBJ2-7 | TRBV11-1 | CASSLSLWGQGAHYEQYF | TGTGCCAGCAGCTTATCCCTCTGGGGACAGGGGGCCCACTACGAGCAGTACTTC
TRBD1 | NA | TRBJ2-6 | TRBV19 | CASSIERTGYSGANVLTF | TGTGCCAGTAGTATAGAGCGGACAGGCTACTCTGGGGCCAACGTCCTGACTTTC
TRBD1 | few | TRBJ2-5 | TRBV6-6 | CASSQNTGTGGIKTQYF | TGTGCCAGCAGCCAAAACACCGGGACAGGGGGCATTAAGACCCAGTACTTC
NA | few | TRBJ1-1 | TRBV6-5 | CASSYFGGVNTEAFF | TGTGCCAGCAGTTACTTCGGGGGAGTGAACACTGAAGCTTTCTTT
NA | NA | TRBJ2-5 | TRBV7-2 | CASSSGLSEAGSETQYF | TGTGCCAGCAGCTCGGGACTCTCGGAGGCCGGAAGCGAGACCCAGTACTTC
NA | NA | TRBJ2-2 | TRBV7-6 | CASSQVGGRPTTGELFF | TGTGCCAGCAGCCAAGTCGGCGGCAGGCCCACTACCGGGGAGCTGTTTTTT
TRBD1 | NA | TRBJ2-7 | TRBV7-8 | CASSLGTGQSSYEQYF | TGTGCCAGCAGCTTAGGGACAGGTCAGAGCTCCTACGAGCAGTACTTC
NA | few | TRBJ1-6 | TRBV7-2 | CASSPTTDNSPLHF | TGTGCCAGCAGCCCTACAACCGATAATTCACCCCTCCACTTT
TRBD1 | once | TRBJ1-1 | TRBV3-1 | CASSQGARGPMNTEAFF | TGTGCCAGCAGCCAAGGGGCGAGGGGGCCCATGAACACTGAAGCTTTCTTT
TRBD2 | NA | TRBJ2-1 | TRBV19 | CASTKTSGRQYEQFF | TGTGCCAGTACGAAAACTAGCGGGAGACAGTATGAGCAGTTCTTC
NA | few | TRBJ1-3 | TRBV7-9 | CASSLDRSIGSGNTIYF | TGTGCCAGCAGCTTAGACCGATCAATTGGCTCTGGAAACACCATATATTTT
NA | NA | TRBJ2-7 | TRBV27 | CASGDGGYPHEQYF | TGTGCCAGCGGCGACGGGGGTTACCCTCACGAGCAGTACTTC
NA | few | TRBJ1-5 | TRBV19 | CASSISYGGSLGQPQHF | TGTGCCAGTAGTATTTCCTATGGAGGATCCCTTGGACAGCCCCAGCATTTT
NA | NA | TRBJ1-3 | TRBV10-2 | CASKSGPSGNTIYF | TGCGCCAGCAAGTCGGGACCCTCTGGAAACACCATATATTTT
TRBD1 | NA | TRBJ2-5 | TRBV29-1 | CSVGLGTGGWETQYF | TGCAGCGTTGGTTTGGGGACAGGGGGCTGGGAGACCCAGTACTTC
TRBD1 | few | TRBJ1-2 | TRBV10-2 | CASSPDRAGGYTF | TGCGCCAGCAGCCCCGACAGGGCGGGTGGCTACACCTTC
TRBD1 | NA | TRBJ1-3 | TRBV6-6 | CASSYSSRGPGNTIYF | TGTGCCAGCAGTTACTCCTCAAGGGGGCCTGGAAACACCATATATTTT
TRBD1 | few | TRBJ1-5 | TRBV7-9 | CASSLGNQTGGQPQHF | TGTGCCAGCAGCTTAGGAAACCAGACAGGGGGCCAGCCCCAGCATTTT
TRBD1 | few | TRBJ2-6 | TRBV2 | CASSYSTGVGANVLTF | TGTGCCAGCAGTTACTCGACAGGGGTTGGGGCCAACGTCCTGACTTTC
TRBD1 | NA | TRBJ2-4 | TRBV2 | CASSEAGPGTVKAKNIQYF | TGTGCCAGCAGTGAAGCGGGACCCGGGACAGTAAAAGCCAAAAACATTCAGTACTTC
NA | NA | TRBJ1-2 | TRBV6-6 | CASSLTGLYGYTF | TGTGCCAGCAGTTTGACAGGCCTCTATGGCTACACCTTC
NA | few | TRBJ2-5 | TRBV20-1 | CSARPQRKETQYF | TGCAGTGCTAGGCCCCAGCGAAAAGAGACCCAGTACTTC
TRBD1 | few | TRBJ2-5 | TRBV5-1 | CASSPVPGQQETQYF | TGCGCCAGCAGCCCCGTCCCGGGACAGCAAGAGACCCAGTACTTC
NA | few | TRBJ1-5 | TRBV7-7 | CASRIIQGCCNQPQHF | TGTGCTAGCAGGATAATACAGGGTTGTTGCAATCAGCCCCAGCATTTT
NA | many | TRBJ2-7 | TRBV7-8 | CASSPGTGWSSYEQYF | TGTGCCAGCAGCCCCGGGACGGGTTGGAGCTCCTACGAGCAGTACTTC
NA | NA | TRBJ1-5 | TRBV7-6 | CASSFGTGIGQPHHF | NA
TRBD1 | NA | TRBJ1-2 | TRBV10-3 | CAISLDRGGYTF | TGTGCCATCAGTCTTGACAGGGGTGGCTACACCTTC
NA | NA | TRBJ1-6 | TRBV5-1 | CASRAPGTPAGSPLHF | TGCGCCAGCAGGGCCCCCGGGACACCTGCAGGATCACCCCTCCACTTT
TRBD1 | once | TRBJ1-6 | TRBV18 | CASSPTRQGRNAPPLHF | TGTGCCAGCTCACCCACCCGACAGGGGAGAAACGCCCCACCCCTCCACTTT